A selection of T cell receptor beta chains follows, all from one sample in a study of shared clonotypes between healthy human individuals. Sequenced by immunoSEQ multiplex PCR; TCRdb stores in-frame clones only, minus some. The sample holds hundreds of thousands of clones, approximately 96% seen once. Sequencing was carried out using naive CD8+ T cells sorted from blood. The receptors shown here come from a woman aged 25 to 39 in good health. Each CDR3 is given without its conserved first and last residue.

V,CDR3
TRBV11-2,ASSLEVGPNYGYT
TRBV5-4,ASRLGGTQETQY
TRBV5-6,ASSLFEGFEAF
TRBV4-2,ASSPDGYEQY
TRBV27,ASFLSPGTRINEQF
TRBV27,ASSLSGSHEQY
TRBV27,ASSFGQTSYEQY
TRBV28,ASSFTVMKPASGANVLT
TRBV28,ASSQAGEGFEQY
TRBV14,ASSQALSVTDTQY
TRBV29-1,SVQGSSYNEQF
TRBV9,ASSVDLQGKNTEAF
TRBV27,ASNTGTSRSDTQY
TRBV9,ASSMDREENGYT
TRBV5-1,ASSLYEGNQPQH
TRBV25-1,ASSAMEPQH
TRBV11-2,ASSLHTEAF
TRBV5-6,ASSLLAGQSNYGYT
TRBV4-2,ASSQDATGTFSYEQY
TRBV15,ATTRGVGYGYT
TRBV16,ASSQYLIGSIYEQY
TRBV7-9,ASSRPGGSETQY
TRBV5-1,ASSLDRYNEQF
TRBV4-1,ASSQFLAGAPSYNEQF
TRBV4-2,ASSQDESTDTQY
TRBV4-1,ASSQVDRGGWVVAQY
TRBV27,ASSLSGTGNEKLF
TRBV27,ASSGTGTGGEKLF
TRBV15,ATSDDYEETQY
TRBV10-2,ASSSGHGPSYEQY
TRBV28,ASSYWTGSNTEAF
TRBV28,ASSLYTGPNEQY
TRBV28,ASRPIRDRVDDEQY
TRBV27,ASSLSAPSSYNEQF
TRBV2,ASSTSGETQY
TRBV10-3,AISEYRGDQPQH
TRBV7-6,ASSSSSGQPYEQY
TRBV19,ASTVLAGVVANTGELF
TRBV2,ASRWDSTLNTEAF
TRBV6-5,ASSWGQDYGYT
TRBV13,ASRNQAIGTNEKLF
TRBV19,ASSIGLAGSPVYEQY
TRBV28,ASSPRGQLESSRNTIY
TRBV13,ASSGLGAGDPVQF
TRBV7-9,ASSHPDRGNYEQY
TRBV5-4,ASSLSGSFDEQF
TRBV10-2,ASSEPRTGINEQY
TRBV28,ASSFPSMTNNEQF
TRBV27,ASSYKGLAEYEQY
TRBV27,ASIPLGRTSGRADNEQF